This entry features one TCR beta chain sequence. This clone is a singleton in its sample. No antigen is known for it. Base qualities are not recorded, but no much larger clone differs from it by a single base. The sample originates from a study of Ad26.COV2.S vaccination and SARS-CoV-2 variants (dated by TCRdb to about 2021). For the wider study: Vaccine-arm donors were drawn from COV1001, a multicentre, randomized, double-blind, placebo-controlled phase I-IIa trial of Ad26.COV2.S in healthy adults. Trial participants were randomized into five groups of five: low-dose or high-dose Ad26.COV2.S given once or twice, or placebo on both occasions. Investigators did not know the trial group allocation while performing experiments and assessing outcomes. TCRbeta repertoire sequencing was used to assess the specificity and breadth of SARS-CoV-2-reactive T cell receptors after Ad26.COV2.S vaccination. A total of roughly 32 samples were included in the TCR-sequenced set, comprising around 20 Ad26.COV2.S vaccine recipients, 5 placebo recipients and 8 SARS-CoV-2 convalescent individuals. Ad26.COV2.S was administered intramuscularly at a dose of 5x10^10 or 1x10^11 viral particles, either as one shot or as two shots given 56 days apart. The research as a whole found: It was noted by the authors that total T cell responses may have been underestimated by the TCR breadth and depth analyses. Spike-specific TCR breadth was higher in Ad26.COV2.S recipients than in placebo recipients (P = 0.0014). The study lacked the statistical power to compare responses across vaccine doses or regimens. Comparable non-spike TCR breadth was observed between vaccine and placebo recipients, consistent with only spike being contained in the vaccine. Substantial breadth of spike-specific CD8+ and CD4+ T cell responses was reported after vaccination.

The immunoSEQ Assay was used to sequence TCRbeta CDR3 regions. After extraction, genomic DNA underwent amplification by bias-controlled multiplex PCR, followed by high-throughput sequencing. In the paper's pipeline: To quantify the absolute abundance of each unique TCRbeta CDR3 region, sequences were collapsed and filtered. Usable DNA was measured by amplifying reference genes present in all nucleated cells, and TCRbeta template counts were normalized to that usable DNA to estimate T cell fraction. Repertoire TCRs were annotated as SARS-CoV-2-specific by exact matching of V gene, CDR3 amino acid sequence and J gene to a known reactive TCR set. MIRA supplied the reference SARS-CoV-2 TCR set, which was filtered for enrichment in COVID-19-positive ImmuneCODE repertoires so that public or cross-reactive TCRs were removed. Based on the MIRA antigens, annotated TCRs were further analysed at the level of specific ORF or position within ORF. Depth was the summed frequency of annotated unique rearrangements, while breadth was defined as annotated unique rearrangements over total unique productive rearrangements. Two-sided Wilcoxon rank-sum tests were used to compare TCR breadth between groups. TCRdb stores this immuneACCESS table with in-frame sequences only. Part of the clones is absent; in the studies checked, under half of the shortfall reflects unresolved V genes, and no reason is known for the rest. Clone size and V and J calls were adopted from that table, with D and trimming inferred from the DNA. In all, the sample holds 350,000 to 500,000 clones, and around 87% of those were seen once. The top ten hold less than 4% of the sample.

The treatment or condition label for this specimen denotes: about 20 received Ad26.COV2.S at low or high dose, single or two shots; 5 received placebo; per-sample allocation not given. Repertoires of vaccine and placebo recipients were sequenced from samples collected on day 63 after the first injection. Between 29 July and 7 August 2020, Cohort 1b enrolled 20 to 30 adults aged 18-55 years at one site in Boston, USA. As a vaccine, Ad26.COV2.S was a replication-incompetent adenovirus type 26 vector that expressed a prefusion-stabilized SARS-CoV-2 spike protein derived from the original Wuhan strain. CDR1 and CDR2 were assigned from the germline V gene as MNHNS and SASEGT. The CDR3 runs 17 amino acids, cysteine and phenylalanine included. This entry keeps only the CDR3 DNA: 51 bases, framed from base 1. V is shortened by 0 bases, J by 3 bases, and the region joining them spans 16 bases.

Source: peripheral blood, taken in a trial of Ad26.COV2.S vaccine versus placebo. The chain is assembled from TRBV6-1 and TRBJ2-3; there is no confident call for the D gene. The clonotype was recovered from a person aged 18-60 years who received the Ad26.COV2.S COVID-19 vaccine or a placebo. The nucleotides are TGTGCCAGCAGTGAAGCCCGTTCAAGCAGACGAACAGATACGCAGTATTTT. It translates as CASSEARSSRRTDTQYF.